This TCR beta chain was found in a study of identical twins. Study-level points and caveats: Zero-insertion findings could be partly confounded by invariant cells (MAIT and iNKT cells). Surplus twin overlap in beta out-of-frame sequences was less pronounced.

Template switching created a universal primer site, and the cDNA included unique molecular identifiers. From the 5' RACE reads, TCRdb called clonotypes with MiXCR, one entry per CDR3 protein. Of 400,000 or so distinct CDR3 sequences in the sample, 9% to 10% were seen once. Only a few counts were recorded for this clonotype. The antigen is undetermined. The CDR3 has 15 residues. Germline V gene data show CDR1 as SGHRS and CDR2 as YFSETQ. With 0 bases removed from V and 4 bases from J, the gap between germline ends came to 13 bases. Donors were all healthy Caucasians. Sequencing used naive T cells sorted from blood. V is TRBV5-1 and J is TRBJ1-1; a weak D match, TRBD1 (6 bases). This sequence was found in a woman in her fifties or sixties in good health. CDR3 DNA sequence: TGCGCCAGCAGCTTGGCCGGGGGGCTGAGCACTGAAGCTTTCTTT. Protein product: CASSLAGGLSTEAFF. The complete variable domain, with remaining parts taken from reference TRBV5-1 and TRBJ1-1, reads KAGVTQTPRYLIKTRGQQVTLSCSPISGHRSVSWYQQTPGQGLQFLFEYFSETQRNKGNFPGRFSGRQFSNSRSEMNVSTLELGDSALYLCASSLAGGLSTEAFFGQGTRLTVV.